This TCR beta chain was identified in a study of OX40 agonist ivuxolimab in advanced cancers. The wider study: Prior anti-PD-1, anti-PD-L1 or anti-CTLA-4 therapy did not bar entry, and 40% to 45% had some. General study points: Dose levels from 0.1 to 3.0 mg/kg saw CD4+ and CD8+ blood T cells expand clonally by week 6. The mean number of expanded clones was higher in CD8+ T cells than in CD4+.

With respect to this clone: Its antigen is currently unknown.

Autoimmune disease history or systemic immunosuppression led to patient exclusion. The assay was immunoSEQ multiplex PCR, and TCRdb's table has in-frame clones only and misses some. The sample has just under 85,000 clones, over 65% seen once. Trimming removed 1 base at V and 2 bases at J, with 12 bases between. The CDR3 totals 15 residues. The germline gives CDR1 GTSNPN, CDR2 SVGIG (reference sequence). This specimen consisted of CD4+ or CD8+ T cells sorted from blood, obtained in a trial of the OX40 agonist ivuxolimab. The TCR originated in an adult with an advanced solid tumor such as melanoma, head and neck, liver or kidney cancer. The genes are TRBV30 and TRBJ2-1; D is ambiguous. The CDR3 bases are TGTGCCTGGAGTGATGGATCCAATCCCTACAATGAGCAGTTCTTC. Translating it yields CAWSDGSNPYNEQFF.